This paragraph reports one T cell receptor beta chain. What this receptor recognizes is not known. No qualities accompany the bases; no much larger clone lies one base away. According to the germline V gene (reference sequence), CDR1 reads MNHEY and CDR2 reads SMNVEV. The cysteine opens and the phenylalanine closes a CDR3 of 15 amino acids. This entry keeps only the CDR3 DNA: 45 bases, framed from base 1. Trimmed from V: 4 bases; trimmed from J: 2 bases; junction bases lacking a gene match: 8. This record comes from a study of blood T cell repertoires in COVID-19 (dated by TCRdb to the early 2020s). Some background on the complete study: Collaborator samples came from the United States, Italy and Spain and covered acute and convalescent phases of COVID-19. The prospective study material was composed of cDNA or gDNA derived from T cells, B-cell-depleted T cells, or PBMCs. Deeply sampled blood TCRbeta repertoires from subjects exposed to, actively infected with, or recovered from COVID-19 were included in the dataset. The repertoires were released in a freely available public database meant as a resource for research on the immune response to SARS-CoV-2. The samples were drawn from the first 160 participants of the ongoing ImmuneRACE study and from 950 to 1,500 subjects provided by 6 global collaborators. Sample metadata almost always included a de-identified subject ID, COVID-19 status, age in years and sex. Where HLA class I and class II types were available, the types were taken from metadata supplied by the sample provider, not from assay-based typing.

TCRbeta CDR3 regions were amplified from genomic DNA using the immunoSEQ Assay, a bias-controlled multiplex PCR. In the paper's pipeline: The number of nucleated cells in each sample was estimated by amplification of reference gene primers within the assay. Sequence reads were collapsed and filtered to measure the absolute abundance of every unique TCRbeta CDR3 rearrangement. Productive Simpson clonality was computed per sample as the square root of Simpson's diversity index over productive rearrangements. TCRdb's version of the immuneACCESS table is confined to in-frame rearrangements and falls short of the full clone set. An unresolved V gene accounts for under half of the shortfall where checked; the remainder is of unknown origin. V and J calls and clone size are given by that table; D and trimming were obtained from the DNA. For this sample there are about 49,000 clones; about nine tenths appear just once. Over 2% of the sample rests with the top ten.

Study-level results and caveats: Clinical and demographic metadata were provided uncurated, with the amount varying by source and participant.

One collaborating source in Seattle enrolled patients during active infection and followed them longitudinally through the course of disease. Collaborating institutions collected whole blood in K2EDTA tubes following their own protocols. For TCRbeta analysis, collaborators shipped samples in one of three forms: frozen whole blood, isolated PBMCs, or DNA extracted from either of those sample types. The material sequenced was peripheral blood. Here the chain combines TRBV27 and TRBJ2-7, with 7 middle bases fitting TRBD2. The clonotype was recovered from an elderly woman with COVID-19, enrolled during active disease. The DNA reads as follows: TGTGCCAGCAGTTCCCCCCGACTAGCCGCCTACGAGCAGTACTTC. Its protein product is CASSSPRLAAYEQYF.